A selection of T cell receptor beta chains follows, all from one sample in a study of T-cell memory formation after mild COVID-19. Via MiXCR, TCRdb re-called the 5' RACE reads, giving one row per CDR3 protein. The table shows 450,000 to 650,000 distinct CDR3 sequences, with about 20% occurring only once. The source material was PBMCs or a T cell subset sorted from them (not recorded which). These TCRs come from an adult woman who had mild COVID-19 (a few samples of this study predate the infection). Cell type and time point are not known. Both conserved end residues are part of each CDR3. D genes are given only for firm matches. Where a row states a size, it is once, few, many or the class of an expanded clone; other rows omit it.

15	TRBV20-1	-	TRBD2	TRBJ2-1	TGCAGTGCTCATCCAGGGACTAAATCCTACAATGAGCAGTTCTTC	CSAHPGTKSYNEQFF
14	TRBV5-5	few	TRBD2	TRBJ2-7	TGTGCCAGCAGCTTGGGTGGACTAGTCTACGAGCAGTACTTC	CASSLGGLVYEQYF
15	TRBV10-3	-	TRBD1	TRBJ1-1	TGTGCCATCAGTGGTGTAGGGGGCCTGTACACTGAAGCTTTCTTT	CAISGVGGLYTEAFF
15	TRBV5-1	-	-	TRBJ2-1	TGCGCCAGCAGCTTGGTAGACAAGGGGAGCAATGAGCAGTTCTTC	CASSLVDKGSNEQFF
16	TRBV24-1	few	-	TRBJ2-2	TGTGCCACCAGCCCCAGGGGTCGGGGAAACACCGGGGAGCTGTTTTTT	CATSPRGRGNTGELFF
14	TRBV19	-	-	TRBJ1-1	TGTGCCAGTGGCCAGGGGCCCCTGGGCACTGAAGCTTTCTTT	CASGQGPLGTEAFF
13	TRBV12-3/TRBV12-4	many	TRBD1	TRBJ1-2	TGTGCCAGCAGTTTGGGACAGGGGGTTGGCTACACCTTC	CASSLGQGVGYTF
15	TRBV27	few	-	TRBJ2-7	TGTGCCAGCAGTTTAGGTGGTAGTGGGTTGACCGAGCAGTACTTC	CASSLGGSGLTEQYF
16	TRBV15	-	-	TRBJ2-1	TGTGCCACCGGGGGTACTAACAGGGTAGTAGTCAATGAGCAGTTCTTC	CATGGTNRVVVNEQFF
19	TRBV29-1	few	TRBD2	TRBJ2-7	TGCAGCGTTGATACGGATGGAGCGACAGGCGGACTAGCGGGACGAGAGCAGTACTTC	CSVDTDGATGGLAGREQYF
17	TRBV4-3	-	TRBD1	TRBJ1-2	TGCGCCAGCAGCCAAGATCTGGTTAGGACAGGGGTCTATGGCTACACCTTC	CASSQDLVRTGVYGYTF
17	TRBV15	-	-	TRBJ2-3	TGTGCCACCAGCAGAGACGGGGTGGAGATACGCACAGATACGCAGTATTTT	CATSRDGVEIRTDTQYF
17	TRBV29-1	-	TRBD2	TRBJ2-5	TGCAGCGTTGGAGTTTTGGGGCGGGGGGCGTTTGGGGAGACCCAGTACTTC	CSVGVLGRGAFGETQYF
14	TRBV5-1	-	-	TRBJ2-5	TGCGCCAGCAGCTTGGCCGCAGGGGCTGAGACCCAGTACTTC	CASSLAAGAETQYF
14	TRBV5-6	-	-	TRBJ1-1	TGTGCCAGCAGCTGGGGCCGGATGAACACTGAAGCTTTCTTT	CASSWGRMNTEAFF
15	TRBV12-3/TRBV12-4	few	-	TRBJ2-5	TGTGCCAGCACCTTGGGGCAGGGGCCTCAAGAGACCCAGTACTTC	CASTLGQGPQETQYF
12	TRBV7-8	-	-	TRBJ2-7	TGTGCCACTCGCTCTGCCCAAGTCGAGCAGTACTTC	CATRSAQVEQYF
15	TRBV4-1	-	TRBD1	TRBJ2-1	TGCGCCAGCAGCCATTTGACAGGGGTATACAATGAGCAGTTCTTC	CASSHLTGVYNEQFF
16	TRBV9	-	TRBD2	TRBJ2-1	TGTGCCAGCAGCGTAGTGGCGGGACTAGCGGGCCATGAGCAGTTCTTC	CASSVVAGLAGHEQFF
13	TRBV25-1	-	-	TRBJ2-4	TGTGCCAGCAGAGGGACGGTCTCAAGGATCAAGTACTTC	CASRGTVSRIKYF
14	TRBV5-1	few	-	TRBJ2-7	TGCGCCAGCAGCTTGATACAGGGCTCCTACGAGCAGTACTTC	CASSLIQGSYEQYF
13	TRBV4-1	-	-	TRBJ2-7	TGCGCCAGCAGTTCTGTAAACTACGACAAGCAGTACTTC	CASSSVNYDKQYF
16	TRBV4-3	many	TRBD2	TRBJ2-2	TGCGCCAGCAGCCACGGACTAGCCCTACCGGGCGGGGAGCTGTTTTTT	CASSHGLALPGGELFF
15	TRBV20-1	-	-	TRBJ2-1	TGCAGTGCTAGAGATAATCGGCTCCCCACAAGGGAGCAGTTCTTC	CSARDNRLPTREQFF
14	TRBV12-3/TRBV12-4	-	-	TRBJ1-5	TGTGCCAGCAGTTTCGGGGGACTGGGTCAGCCCCAGCATTTT	CASSFGGLGQPQHF
14	TRBV5-1	-	-	TRBJ2-7	TGCGCCAGCAGCTTGGAGAGCGGCAGAGTAATGCAGTACTTC	CASSLESGRVMQYF
16	TRBV30	-	-	TRBJ2-1	TGTGCCTGGAGTGTAATGGGGACCCCCGATTTTGGTGAGCAGTTCTTC	CAWSVMGTPDFGEQFF
18	TRBV6-1	-	TRBD1	TRBJ1-6	TGTGCCAGCAGTGGGTGGTGGGACAGGGGGTACCTCAATTCACCCCTCCACTTT	CASSGWWDRGYLNSPLHF
9	TRBV28	many	-	TRBJ2-7	TGTGCCAGCAGTAACGAGCAGTACTTC	CASSNEQYF
15	TRBV28	many	-	TRBJ2-5	TGTGCCAGCAAGACCGGAGACAGGAGACAAGAGACCCAGTACTTC	CASKTGDRRQETQYF
15	TRBV3-1	-	-	TRBJ1-3	TGTGCCAGCAGCCAAGAAGGGACAACTAGAAACACCATATATTTT	CASSQEGTTRNTIYF